The 20 T cell receptor beta chains below were found in one sample sequenced in a study of blood T cell repertoires in COVID-19. The repertoire was sequenced with immunoSEQ multiplex PCR; TCRdb's copy has only in-frame clones and lacks some. The sample gives about 400,000 clones, roughly 90% of which show up once; over 1% is in the top ten. The sample was peripheral blood. The receptor set was obtained from a middle-aged man with acute or convalescent COVID-19.

The rearrangement uses TRBV10-1 and TRBJ2-5, with a possible D match to TRBD2 (5 bases). CDR3 length: 15 amino acids. Germline CDR1 WNHNN, CDR2 SYGVQD (reference sequence). The V gene lost 2 bases and the J gene lost 5 bases, with 15 bases spanning the gap. The CDR3 reads CASSEGSSVWETQYF. The CDR3 coding sequence is TGCGCCAGCAGTGAGGGGAGCTCGGTCTGGGAGACCCAGTACTTC.

As concerns this clone: In the same sample, other DNA sequences code for this CDR3. The chain links TRBV27 to TRBJ1-5; D is unresolved. Germline V CDR1 and CDR2: MNHEY, SMNVEV (reference sequence). Trimming removed 5 bases from V and 0 bases from J, with 8 bases in between. CDR3 length: 14 residues. The CDR3 spells CASSRRDSNQPQHF. The CDR3 coding sequence is TGTGCCAGCAGTCGCCGGGATAGCAATCAGCCCCAGCATTTT.

The chain links TRBV28 to TRBJ2-7; 8 nucleotides agree with TRBD2. V trimming: 7 bases; J trimming: 1 base; junction bases outside the gene matches: 6. The germline V gene has CDR1 MDHEN and CDR2 SYDVKM. CDR3 size: 14 residues. CDR3 residues: CASIGGAWSYEQYF. The CDR3 DNA reads as TGTGCCAGCATCGGGGGGGCATGGTCCTACGAGCAGTACTTC.

V is TRBV5-6 and J is TRBJ2-1; unclear D gene. Looked up from germline, CDR1 is SGHDT and CDR2 is YYEEEE. The CDR3 has 15 amino acids. Trimming took off 0 bases at V and 2 bases at J, with 9 bases between the two ends. CDR3 sequence reads: CASSLGGLTYNEQFF. The DNA for the CDR3 is TGTGCCAGCAGCTTGGGCGGTCTGACCTACAATGAGCAGTTCTTC.

This chain links TRBV6-1 with TRBJ2-7; D gene uncertain. This CDR3 is 12 amino acids long. Germline V gives CDR1 MNHNS, CDR2 SASEGT. V gave up 3 bases and J gave up 0 bases, with 3 bases separating them. The CDR3 DNA sequence: TGTGCCAGCAGTGACAGCTCCTACGAGCAGTACTTC. Its translation is CASSDSSYEQYF.

The chain links TRBV9 to TRBJ1-2; 7 nucleotides match TRBD1. With 4 bases clipped from V and 3 bases from J, the junction kept 9 bases outside the gene matches. The CDR3 totals 15 residues. CDR1 is SGDLS and CDR2 is YYNGEE in the germline V gene. The DNA of the CDR3 is TGTGCCAGCAGCCCTCGACAGGGATCCCACTATGGCTACACCTTC. Its protein product is CASSPRQGSHYGYTF.

V usage is TRBV7-3 and J usage is TRBJ2-2, with TRBD1 as a possible D gene (6 bases). V lost 5 bases to trimming and J lost 0 bases, with 13 bases between them. The CDR3 consists of 16 residues. Germline assignment: CDR1 SGHTA and CDR2 FQGTGA. CDR3 protein: CASSTWTEANTGELFF. The DNA of the CDR3 is TGTGCCAGCAGCACCTGGACAGAGGCGAACACCGGGGAGCTGTTTTTT.

The CDR3 spells CSVEGHPLGGYTF. For the CDR3, the DNA is TGCAGCGTTGAGGGGCACCCACTTGGTGGCTACACCTTC. The rearrangement links TRBV29-1 to TRBJ1-2, with D possibly TRBD1 on 5 matching bases. Germline loops: CDR1 SQVTM, CDR2 ANQGSEA. The CDR3 sequence is 13 residues long. The V end lost 3 bases, the J end lost 7 bases, and 15 bases lay between the germline ends.

The chain is built from TRBV7-3 and TRBJ2-1, with TRBD2 matching 12 bases. The CDR3 totals 16 residues. V was pared by 1 base and J by 8 bases, with 6 bases of the junction left unmatched. Looked up from germline, CDR1 is SGHTA and CDR2 is FQGTGA. The CDR3: CASSLIALAGGDEQFF. CDR3 bases: TGTGCCAGCAGCTTAATAGCGCTAGCGGGAGGGGATGAGCAGTTCTTC.

There are a few counts of this clone. The chain is built from TRBV18 and TRBJ1-3, with D hard to call. Trimming shortened V by 3 bases and J by 2 bases, and 14 bases separated the two germline ends. The V gene's germline CDR1 is KGHSH and CDR2 LQKENI. The CDR3 sequence is 16 residues long. CDR3 nucleotide sequence: TGTGCCAGCTCACCGCGAGTTTCCCTCCCTGGAAACACCATATATTTT. It encodes CASSPRVSLPGNTIYF.

This clone has more than one count but fewer than ten. V and J are TRBV28 and TRBJ1-3, with TRBD1 matching 7 bases. The CDR3 length is 14 residues. Germline CDR1 and CDR2: MDHEN and SYDVKM. Trimming took 4 bases from V and 4 from J; bases not matched to a gene: 4. DNA for the CDR3: TGTGCCAGCAGTTCGGGACAGCTAGGAAACACCATATATTTT. Its protein product is CASSSGQLGNTIYF.

The chain uses TRBV27 and TRBJ1-2, with TRBD1 identical over 8 bases. Germline V lookup: CDR1 MNHEY, CDR2 SMNVEV (reference sequence). The length of the CDR3 is 14 residues. The junction had 2 bases not matched to a gene; V was cut back by 1 base and J by 4 bases. The CDR3 is CASSLFQGAYGYTF. The CDR3 DNA is TGTGCCAGCAGTTTATTCCAGGGGGCCTATGGCTACACCTTC.

The chain employs TRBV5-1 and TRBJ1-4, with 7 bases matching TRBD1. This CDR3 has 15 amino acids. CDR1 is SGHRS and CDR2 is YFSETQ in the germline V gene. J lost 7 bases, V lost 0 bases, and 6 bases had no gene match. CDR3 bases: TGCGCCAGCAGCTTGGAGGAGGGGGCGGGTGAAAAACTGTTTTTT. Amino acids: CASSLEEGAGEKLFF.

The CDR3 DNA is TGTGCCAGCAGTTTTCTGGCAGACCAAGAGACCCAGTACTTC. Translation gives CASSFLADQETQYF. The chain couples TRBV28 to TRBJ2-5, with D uncertain. The CDR3 covers 14 residues. Trimming took off 3 bases at V and 0 bases at J, with 8 bases between the two ends. In germline, CDR1 is MDHEN, CDR2 SYDVKM.

This sequence joins TRBV6-5 and TRBJ1-1, with D possibly being TRBD1 (5 bases). Trimming took 0 bases from V and 2 from J, leaving 10 bases between them. Germline CDR1 reads MNHEY; CDR2 reads SVGAGI. The CDR3 covers 15 residues. The CDR3 spells CASSYSRDSNTEAFF. The CDR3 DNA reads as TGTGCCAGCAGTTACTCCCGGGACTCAAACACTGAAGCTTTCTTT.

The chain uses TRBV6-1 and TRBJ1-2; TRBD1 matches at 10 bases. CDR1 and CDR2 (germline): MNHNS, SASEGT. V dropped 1 base and J dropped 7; count of bases not matched to a gene: 9. This CDR3 spans 16 amino acids. CDR3 in DNA: TGTGCCAGCAGTGAAGTGATGGGACAGGGGTTGAGTGGCTACACCTTC. Amino acids: CASSEVMGQGLSGYTF.

The rearrangement links TRBV28 to TRBJ1-2; 7 nucleotides line up with TRBD1. The CDR3 has 14 amino acids. Germline lookup yields CDR1 MDHEN and CDR2 SYDVKM. The trim removed 5 bases at V and 5 bases at J, leaving 8 bases unmatched. This CDR3 is CASSAADRQYGYTF. The CDR3 DNA is TGTGCCAGCAGTGCCGCGGACAGGCAATATGGCTACACCTTC.

The chain combines TRBV19 with TRBJ2-7; D possibly corresponds to TRBD1 (5 bases). CDR3 length: 15 residues. V was cut by 7 bases and J by 4 bases, with 20 bases left in between. Germline CDR1 and CDR2: LNHDA and SQIVND (reference sequence). The DNA for the CDR3 is TGTGCCAGTAAGCCAGGGAAAGCCCCATGGTACGAGCAGTACTTC. As protein: CASKPGKAPWYEQYF. The full variable domain, its missing parts supplied by reference TRBV19 and TRBJ2-7, is DGGITQSPKYLFRKEGQNVTLSCEQNLNHDAMYWYRQDPGQGLRLIYYSQIVNDFQKGDIAEGYSVSREKKESFPLTVTSAQKNPTAFYLCASKPGKAPWYEQYFGPGTRLTVT.

This chain links TRBV3-1 (or the pseudogene TRBV3-2) with TRBJ2-3; possible D gene TRBD1, 5 bases. The CDR3 has 13 amino acids. V was pared by 0 bases and J by 11 bases, with 12 bases between. Germline CDR1 and CDR2: LGHDT and YNNKEL (reference sequence). CDR3 region: CASSQDSGIGQYF. CDR3 nucleotides: TGTGCCAGCAGCCAAGATTCAGGGATCGGGCAGTATTTT.

The chain carries TRBV7-9 and TRBJ2-2, with D possibly TRBD2 on 5 matching bases. V lost 3 bases and J lost 11, with 13 bases in between. The CDR3 consists of 13 residues. Germline assignment: CDR1 SEHNR and CDR2 FQNEAQ (reference sequence). In DNA, the CDR3 is TGTGCCAGCAGCTTCTACCGGGGTCGTGAGCTGTTTTTT. This encodes CASSFYRGRELFF.